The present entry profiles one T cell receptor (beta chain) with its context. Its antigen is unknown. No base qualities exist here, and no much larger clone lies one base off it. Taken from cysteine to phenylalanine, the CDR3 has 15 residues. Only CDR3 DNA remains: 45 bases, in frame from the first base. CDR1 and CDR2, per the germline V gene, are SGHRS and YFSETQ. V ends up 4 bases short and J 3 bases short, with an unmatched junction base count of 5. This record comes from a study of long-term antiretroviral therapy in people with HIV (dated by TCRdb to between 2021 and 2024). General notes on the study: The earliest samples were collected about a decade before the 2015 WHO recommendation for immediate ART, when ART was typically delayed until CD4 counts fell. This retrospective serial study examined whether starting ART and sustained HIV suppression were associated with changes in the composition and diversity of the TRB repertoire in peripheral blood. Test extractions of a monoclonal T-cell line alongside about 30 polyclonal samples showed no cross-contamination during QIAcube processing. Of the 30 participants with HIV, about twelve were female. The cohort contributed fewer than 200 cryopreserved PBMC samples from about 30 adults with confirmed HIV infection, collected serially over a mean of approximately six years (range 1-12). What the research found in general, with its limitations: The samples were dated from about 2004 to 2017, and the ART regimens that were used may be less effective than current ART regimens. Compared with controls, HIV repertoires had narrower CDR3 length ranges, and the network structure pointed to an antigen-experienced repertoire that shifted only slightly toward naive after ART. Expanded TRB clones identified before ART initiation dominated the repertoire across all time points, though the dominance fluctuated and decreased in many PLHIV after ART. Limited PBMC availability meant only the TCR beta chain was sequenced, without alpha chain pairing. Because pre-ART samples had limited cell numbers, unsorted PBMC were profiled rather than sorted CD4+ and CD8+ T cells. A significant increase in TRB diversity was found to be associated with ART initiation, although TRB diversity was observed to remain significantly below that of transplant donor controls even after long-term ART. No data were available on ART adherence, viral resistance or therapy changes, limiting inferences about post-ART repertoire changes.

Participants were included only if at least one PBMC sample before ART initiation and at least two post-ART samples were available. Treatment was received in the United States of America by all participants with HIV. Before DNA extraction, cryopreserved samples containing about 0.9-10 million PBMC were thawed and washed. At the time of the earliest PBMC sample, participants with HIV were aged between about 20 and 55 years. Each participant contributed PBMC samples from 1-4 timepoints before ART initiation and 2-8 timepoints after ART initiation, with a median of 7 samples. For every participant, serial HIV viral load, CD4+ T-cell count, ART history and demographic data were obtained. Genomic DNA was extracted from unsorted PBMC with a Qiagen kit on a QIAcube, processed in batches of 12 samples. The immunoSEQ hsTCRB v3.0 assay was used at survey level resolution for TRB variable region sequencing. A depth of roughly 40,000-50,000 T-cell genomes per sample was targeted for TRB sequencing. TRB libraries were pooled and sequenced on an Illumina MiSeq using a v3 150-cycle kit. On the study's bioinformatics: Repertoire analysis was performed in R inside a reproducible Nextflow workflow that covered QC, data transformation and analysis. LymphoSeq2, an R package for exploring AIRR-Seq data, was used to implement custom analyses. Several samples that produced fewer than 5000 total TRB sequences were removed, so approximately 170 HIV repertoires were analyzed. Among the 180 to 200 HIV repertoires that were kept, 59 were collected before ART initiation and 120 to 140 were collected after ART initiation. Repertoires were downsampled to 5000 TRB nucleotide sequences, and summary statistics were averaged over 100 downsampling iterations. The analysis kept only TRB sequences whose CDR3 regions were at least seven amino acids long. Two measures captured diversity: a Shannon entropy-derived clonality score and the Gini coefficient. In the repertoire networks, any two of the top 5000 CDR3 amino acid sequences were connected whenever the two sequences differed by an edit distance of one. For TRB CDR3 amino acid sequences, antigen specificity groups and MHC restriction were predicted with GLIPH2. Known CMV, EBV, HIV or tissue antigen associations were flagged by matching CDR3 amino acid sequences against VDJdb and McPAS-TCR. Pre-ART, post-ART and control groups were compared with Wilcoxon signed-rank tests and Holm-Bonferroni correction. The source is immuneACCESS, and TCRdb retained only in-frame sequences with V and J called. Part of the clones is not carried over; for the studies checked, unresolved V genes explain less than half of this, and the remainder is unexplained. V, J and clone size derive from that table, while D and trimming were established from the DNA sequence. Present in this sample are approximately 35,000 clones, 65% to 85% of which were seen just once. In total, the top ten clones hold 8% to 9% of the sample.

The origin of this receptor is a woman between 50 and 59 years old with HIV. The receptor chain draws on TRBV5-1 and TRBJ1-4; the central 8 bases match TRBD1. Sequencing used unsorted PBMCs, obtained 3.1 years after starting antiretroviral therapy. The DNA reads TGCGCCAGCAGCCCCTCGGGACAGGCTAATGAAAAACTGTTTTTT. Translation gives CASSPSGQANEKLFF.